This passage covers 10 T cell receptor beta chains from one sample sequenced in a study of T cells in Graves' hyperthyroidism and ophthalmopathy. TCR beta CDR3 sequences were amplified from RNA transcripts. HTBI primers were the set used in a first-round RT-PCR of the TCR CDR3. TCRdb independently ran MiXCR on the multiplex PCR reads; one entry per CDR3 protein. Of some 250,000 distinct CDR3 sequences in the sample, over 12% were seen once. The sample taken for sequencing was blood. These receptors all stem from a woman in her forties or fifties with Graves' hyperthyroidism that later progressed to Graves' ophthalmopathy.

This clonotype was seen many times. This chain links TRBV7-2 with TRBJ2-3, with TRBD2 matching over 16 bases. V shed 5 bases and J 5 bases; nucleotides not matched to a gene: 10. This CDR3 has 18 amino acids. From germline, CDR1 is SGHTA and CDR2 FQGNSA. The CDR3 region is CASSPRGLAGGKKDTQYF. As DNA, the CDR3 is TGTGCCAGCAGCCCGCGGGGACTAGCGGGAGGGAAGAAAGATACGCAGTATTTT.

This clonotype has a handful of counts. This sequence joins TRBV5-1 and TRBJ1-2; 8 nucleotides line up with TRBD1. From germline, CDR1 is SGHRS and CDR2 YFSETQ. The CDR3 runs 15 residues. With V trimmed by 4 bases and J by 4 bases, 9 bases remained unmatched. CDR3 sequence (DNA): TGCGCCAGCAGCCACTCGACAGGGGACCGCTATGGCTACACCTTC. The encoded protein is CASSHSTGDRYGYTF.

This chain connects TRBV20-1 to TRBJ2-2, with 8 bases aligning to TRBD1. Germline trimming cut 4 bases from V and 0 bases from J; bases unmatched to any gene: 4. The germline gives CDR1 DFQATT, CDR2 SNEGSKA (reference sequence). The CDR3 is made up of 15 amino acids. The CDR3 spells CSATTGAANTGELFF. The DNA for the CDR3 is TGCAGTGCTACGACAGGGGCGGCGAACACCGGGGAGCTGTTTTTT.

This clonotype occurred many times. The CDR3 reads CASSLIPSGTTDTQYF. The CDR3 DNA sequence: TGCGCCAGCAGCTTGATCCCTAGCGGGACCACAGATACGCAGTATTTT. The rearrangement joins TRBV5-1 to TRBJ2-3, with 9 bases lining up with TRBD2. The V segment lost 1 base and the J segment 2 bases; nucleotides outside the gene matches: 5. The CDR3 runs to 16 residues. Germline V gene lookup returns CDR1 SGHRS and CDR2 YFSETQ.

A remark on this clonotype: This sequence may be a read error, since a much larger clone differs from it by one base. The chain has TRBV28 and TRBJ1-2, with no clear D. The germline gives CDR1 MDHEN, CDR2 SYDVKM. The V end lost 7 bases, the J end lost 3 bases, and 12 bases lay between the germline ends. The CDR3 contains 13 residues. The CDR3 sequence: CASTDRADYGYTF. Written as DNA, the CDR3 is TGTGCCAGCACAGACCGGGCAGACTATGGCTACACCTTC.

A word on this clonotype: The junction differs from germline at one of its ends, possibly a read error. The DNA of the CDR3 is TGTACCAGCAGTTTAAGGGGGACAGGGAACACCGGGGAGCTGTTTTTT. Translation: CTSSLRGTGNTGELFF. The rearrangement links TRBV27 to TRBJ2-2, with TRBD1 matching 8 bases. CDR3 length: 16 residues. From germline, CDR1 is MNHEY and CDR2 SMNVEV (reference sequence).

This chain links TRBV19 with TRBJ1-5; 7 bases align to TRBD1. The CDR3 length is 14 residues. Germline assignment: CDR1 LNHDA and CDR2 SQIVND (reference sequence). V was pared by 5 bases and J by 10 bases, with 11 bases of the junction left unmatched. In nucleotides, the CDR3 is TGTGCCAGTAGTGCACCCGCACAGGGGCAACCCCAGCATTTT. Amino acids: CASSAPAQGQPQHF. Full variable domain (missing parts from reference TRBV19 and TRBJ1-5): DGGITQSPKYLFRKEGQNVTLSCEQNLNHDAMYWYRQDPGQGLRLIYYSQIVNDFQKGDIAEGYSVSREKKESFPLTVTSAQKNPTAFYLCASSAPAQGQPQHFGDGTRLSIL.

The chain carries TRBV15 and TRBJ2-3; 8 bases are a match to TRBD2. This CDR3 contains 15 residues. Germline assignment: CDR1 LNHNV and CDR2 YYDKDF (reference sequence). J lost 3 bases, V lost 6 bases, and 8 bases had no gene match. The CDR3 sequence is CATSQAGEGTDTQYF. The DNA for the CDR3 is TGTGCCACCAGTCAAGCGGGAGAGGGGACAGATACGCAGTATTTT.

This clonotype was observed many times. CDR3 protein: CASSPYIVGDSGANVLTF. For the CDR3, the DNA is TGTGCCAGCTCACCATACATAGTTGGGGACTCTGGGGCCAACGTCCTGACTTTC. The chain uses TRBV18 and TRBJ2-6, with D unresolved. V was trimmed by 2 bases and J by 0 bases, leaving 14 bases between them. The CDR3 is made up of 18 amino acids. Per germline, CDR1 KGHSH and CDR2 LQKENI.

This clonotype showed up just once. The genes are TRBV20-1 and TRBJ2-3, with D maybe TRBD1 (6 bases). The CDR3 is 15 residues long. Germline V gene lookup returns CDR1 DFQATT and CDR2 SNEGSKA (reference sequence). With 3 bases removed from V and 0 bases from J, the gap between germline ends came to 13 bases. The CDR3 DNA follows: TGCAGTGCTAGCCACAGGGCCGAGAGCACAGATACGCAGTATTTT. It translates to CSASHRAESTDTQYF.